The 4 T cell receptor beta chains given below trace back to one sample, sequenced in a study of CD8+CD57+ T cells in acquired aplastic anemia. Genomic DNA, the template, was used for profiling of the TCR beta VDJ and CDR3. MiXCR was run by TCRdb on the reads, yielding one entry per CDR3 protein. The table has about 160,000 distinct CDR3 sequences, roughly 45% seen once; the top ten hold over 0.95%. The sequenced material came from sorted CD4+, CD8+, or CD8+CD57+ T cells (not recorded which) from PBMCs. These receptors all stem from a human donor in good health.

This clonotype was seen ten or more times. For the CDR3, the DNA is TGTGCCAGTAGTATAGACCACCTTGGACTAGCGGACACAGATACGCAGTATTTT. This codes for CASSIDHLGLADTDTQYF. The V gene is TRBV19, the J gene TRBJ2-3; 10 positions agree with TRBD2. Germline V gene lookup returns CDR1 LNHDA and CDR2 SQIVND (reference sequence). The trim removed 0 bases at V and 2 bases at J, leaving 8 bases unmatched. The CDR3 extends over 18 amino acids.

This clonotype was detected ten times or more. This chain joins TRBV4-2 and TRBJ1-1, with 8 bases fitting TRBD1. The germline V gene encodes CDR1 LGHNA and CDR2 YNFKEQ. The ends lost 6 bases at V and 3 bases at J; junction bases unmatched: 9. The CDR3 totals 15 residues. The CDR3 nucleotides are TGTGCCAGCAGGACAGGGGATTATGATGACACTGAAGCTTTCTTT. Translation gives CASRTGDYDDTEAFF.

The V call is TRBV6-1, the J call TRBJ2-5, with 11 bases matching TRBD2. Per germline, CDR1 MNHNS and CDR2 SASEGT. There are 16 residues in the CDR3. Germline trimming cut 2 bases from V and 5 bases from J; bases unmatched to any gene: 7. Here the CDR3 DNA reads TGTGCCAGCAGTGAATTAGCGGGGGGGCCTCAGGAGACCCAGTACTTC. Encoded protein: CASSELAGGPQETQYF.

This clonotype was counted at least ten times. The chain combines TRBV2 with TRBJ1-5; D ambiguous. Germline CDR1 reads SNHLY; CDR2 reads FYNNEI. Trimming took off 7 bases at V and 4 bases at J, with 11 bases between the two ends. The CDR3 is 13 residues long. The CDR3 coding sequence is TGTGCCAGCACCCCCAGCCCTAATCAGCCCCAGCATTTT. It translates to CASTPSPNQPQHF.